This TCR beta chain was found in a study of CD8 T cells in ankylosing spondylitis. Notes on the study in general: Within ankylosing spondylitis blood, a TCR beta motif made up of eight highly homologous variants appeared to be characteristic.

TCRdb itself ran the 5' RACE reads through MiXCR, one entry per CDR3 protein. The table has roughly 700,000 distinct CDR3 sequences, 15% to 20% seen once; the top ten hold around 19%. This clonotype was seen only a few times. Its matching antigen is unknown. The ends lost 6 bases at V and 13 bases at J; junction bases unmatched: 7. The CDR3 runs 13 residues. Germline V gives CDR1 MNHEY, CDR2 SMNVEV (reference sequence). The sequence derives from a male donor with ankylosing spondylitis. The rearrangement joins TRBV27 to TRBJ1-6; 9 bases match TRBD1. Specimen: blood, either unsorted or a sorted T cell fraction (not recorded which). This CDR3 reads CASREQGADPLHF. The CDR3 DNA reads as TGTGCCAGCAGGGAACAGGGGGCCGACCCCCTCCACTTT.